A selection of T cell receptor beta chains follows, all from one sample in a study of T cell changes during pregnancy in multiple sclerosis. Assay: immunoSEQ multiplex PCR; the TCRdb copy retains only in-frame clones and omits some. The sample consists of 40,000 to 55,000 clones, about 93% of them appearing once. This specimen was CD4+ T cells from peripheral blood mononuclear cells, taken in the second trimester of pregnancy. These TCRs come from a female donor with multiple sclerosis, enrolled in a pregnancy study. The CDR3 runs from the conserved cysteine through the conserved F or W. A D gene is named only where the DNA matches it firmly. Expanded clones are given a class, and other clones once, few, many or no size at all.

V gene	D gene	clone size	J gene	CDR3 protein
TRBV7-2	TRBD1	-	TRBJ2-2	CASSPTGTGWGGELFF
TRBV6-4	-	-	TRBJ2-2	CASSDSGGTGELFF
TRBV6-5	-	-	TRBJ1-6	CASSTVAAPLHF
TRBV13	-	-	TRBJ2-7	CASSLGGSYEQYF
TRBV16	-	-	TRBJ2-5	CASSRSTVTQETQYF
TRBV14	-	-	TRBJ2-2	CASSQGMRGILTGELFF
TRBV28	-	-	TRBJ2-3	CASSLTGFKGLTDTQYF
TRBV30	-	-	TRBJ1-6	CAWSFGQGNSPLHF
TRBV7-9	-	-	TRBJ2-5	CASSPTGQETQYF
TRBV9	-	-	TRBJ1-6	CASSVSVYNSPLHF
TRBV19	TRBD1	-	TRBJ2-7	CASSALFRTGGFSQYF
TRBV27	-	-	TRBJ1-2	CASSFQVGYGYTF
TRBV9	-	-	TRBJ1-1	CASSPGGGYTEAFF
TRBV6-1	-	-	TRBJ1-6	CASSEDSGVYSPLHF
TRBV6-5	-	-	TRBJ1-3	CASSYRDSAHTIYF
TRBV11-3	TRBD2	-	TRBJ2-2	CASSTNSGGRTGELFF
TRBV30	-	-	TRBJ1-2	CAWRAGYYTF
TRBV28	TRBD2	-	TRBJ2-5	CVISGQETQYF
TRBV6-6	-	-	TRBJ2-3	CASSYSGWENTDTQYF
TRBV2	TRBD1	-	TRBJ1-2	CASRDRGYGYTF
TRBV30	-	-	TRBJ1-6	CALGPAAGLNSPLHF
TRBV16	TRBD1	-	TRBJ1-5	CASSRDSSNQPQHF
TRBV7-6	TRBD2	-	TRBJ2-1	CASSLAGGGGLASSEQFF
TRBV18	-	-	TRBJ2-7	CASSPDRWGFDEQYF
TRBV11-1	TRBD1	once	TRBJ2-1	CASSSSGTGVRNEQFF
TRBV4-2	TRBD2	-	TRBJ2-2	CASSQAFGRGDTGELFF
TRBV6-1	-	-	TRBJ2-7	CASNQPLREQYF
TRBV12-2	-	-	TRBJ2-7	CASRRRDKAGHSYEQYF
TRBV5-1	-	once	TRBJ2-3	CASSLTTDTQYF
TRBV6-5	TRBD1	-	TRBJ1-1	CASSYLGQFTEAFF
TRBV5-4	-	-	TRBJ2-2	CASSLDLYRAGELFF
TRBV28	TRBD1	-	TRBJ2-6	CASGASGQTNSGANVLTF
TRBV19	-	-	TRBJ2-5	CASSIDGGSQETQYF
TRBV19	-	-	TRBJ1-1	CASKEVSLDQAEAFF
TRBV6-6	-	-	TRBJ1-2	CASTPLSRDYGYTF
TRBV5-1	-	-	TRBJ2-3	CASSLVGAGADTQYF
TRBV18	TRBD1	-	TRBJ1-4	CASSPGGTANEKLFF
TRBV2	TRBD1	-	TRBJ2-2	CASRPPRTGGSGELFF
TRBV9	-	-	TRBJ1-1	CASSVTGRLNTEAFF
TRBV30	-	-	TRBJ1-2	CAWALDRKANYGYTF
TRBV5-1	-	-	TRBJ1-5	CASSLAAGVNQPQHF
TRBV5-4	TRBD1	-	TRBJ1-2	CASSGNQGANGYTF
TRBV29-1	-	-	TRBJ1-2	CSVGRTDSYGYTF
TRBV6-5	-	once	TRBJ1-4	CASSLGGSTNEKLFF
TRBV7-9	-	once	TRBJ2-1	CASSWASYQFF